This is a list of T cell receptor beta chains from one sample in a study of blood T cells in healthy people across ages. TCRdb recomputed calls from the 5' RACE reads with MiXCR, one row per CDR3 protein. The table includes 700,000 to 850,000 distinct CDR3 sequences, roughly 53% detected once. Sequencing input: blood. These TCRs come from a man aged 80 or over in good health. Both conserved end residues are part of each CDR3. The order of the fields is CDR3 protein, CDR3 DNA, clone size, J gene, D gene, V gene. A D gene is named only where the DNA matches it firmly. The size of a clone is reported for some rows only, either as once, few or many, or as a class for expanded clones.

CDR3 protein: CATRGPSETQYF
CDR3 DNA: TGTGCCACCAGGGGTCCGTCAGAGACCCAGTACTTC
clone size: NA
J gene: TRBJ2-5
D gene: NA
V gene: TRBV24-1

CDR3 protein: CASSFETSGTDTQYF
CDR3 DNA: TGCGCCAGCAGCTTTGAGACTAGCGGCACAGATACGCAGTATTTT
clone size: NA
J gene: TRBJ2-3
D gene: TRBD2
V gene: TRBV5-1

CDR3 protein: CASATAGGYEQYF
CDR3 DNA: TGTGCCAGCGCGACGGCGGGAGGCTACGAGCAGTACTTC
clone size: NA
J gene: TRBJ2-7
D gene: TRBD2
V gene: TRBV18

CDR3 protein: CASSVGGHSSETQYF
CDR3 DNA: TGTGCCAGCAGCGTAGGGGGACACTCTTCGGAGACCCAGTACTTC
clone size: NA
J gene: TRBJ2-5
D gene: NA
V gene: TRBV9

CDR3 protein: CAGSGDTDTQYF
CDR3 DNA: TGTGCGGGTAGCGGAGACACAGATACGCAGTATTTT
clone size: NA
J gene: TRBJ2-3
D gene: NA
V gene: TRBV2

CDR3 protein: CASSAGLAGVNIQYF
CDR3 DNA: TGTGCCAGCAGCGCGGGACTAGCGGGAGTAAACATTCAGTACTTC
clone size: few
J gene: TRBJ2-4
D gene: TRBD2
V gene: TRBV9

CDR3 protein: CASSRSPGRNQETQYF
CDR3 DNA: TGTGCCAGCAGCCGAAGTCCGGGGCGGAACCAAGAGACCCAGTACTTC
clone size: NA
J gene: TRBJ2-5
D gene: NA
V gene: TRBV11-3

CDR3 protein: CSADLRGPEQFF
CDR3 DNA: TGCAGTGCGGACCTACGAGGGCCTGAGCAGTTCTTC
clone size: NA
J gene: TRBJ2-1
D gene: NA
V gene: TRBV20-1

CDR3 protein: CSVRPIEGDSNYGYTF
CDR3 DNA: TGCAGCGTTCGACCCATTGAGGGGGATTCCAACTATGGCTACACCTTC
clone size: NA
J gene: TRBJ1-2
D gene: NA
V gene: TRBV29-1

CDR3 protein: CAISRAHEQYF
CDR3 DNA: TGTGCCATCAGTCGGGCGCACGAGCAGTACTTC
clone size: NA
J gene: TRBJ2-7
D gene: NA
V gene: TRBV10-3

CDR3 protein: CASSQGGLAREQYF
CDR3 DNA: TGTGCCAGCAGCCAAGGCGGCCTAGCACGCGAGCAGTACTTC
clone size: NA
J gene: TRBJ2-7
D gene: NA
V gene: TRBV4-2

CDR3 protein: CASSVSGGIYEQYF
CDR3 DNA: TGTGCCAGCAGCGTTAGCGGGGGGATCTACGAGCAGTACTTC
clone size: NA
J gene: TRBJ2-7
D gene: TRBD2
V gene: TRBV9

CDR3 protein: CASSSRQGRGEQYF
CDR3 DNA: TGCGCCAGCAGCTCCCGACAGGGTCGGGGCGAGCAGTACTTC
clone size: many
J gene: TRBJ2-7
D gene: TRBD1
V gene: TRBV4-1

CDR3 protein: CASSFPGSETQYF
CDR3 DNA: TGCGCCAGCAGCTTTCCAGGGAGTGAGACCCAGTACTTC
clone size: NA
J gene: TRBJ2-5
D gene: NA
V gene: TRBV5-1

CDR3 protein: CASSFGTGTGDEKLFF
CDR3 DNA: TGCGCCAGCAGCTTTGGGACCGGGACAGGGGATGAAAAACTGTTTTTT
clone size: NA
J gene: TRBJ1-4
D gene: TRBD1
V gene: TRBV5-1

CDR3 protein: CASQLAGGAYEQYF
CDR3 DNA: TGTGCCTCACAACTTGCGGGAGGGGCCTACGAGCAGTACTTC
clone size: NA
J gene: TRBJ2-7
D gene: TRBD2
V gene: TRBV2

CDR3 protein: CASSLLPSQGQNEQFF
CDR3 DNA: TGTGCCAGCAGCTTACTCCCATCCCAGGGGCAGAATGAGCAGTTCTTC
clone size: NA
J gene: TRBJ2-1
D gene: NA
V gene: TRBV11-2

CDR3 protein: CASIPQRGHFYGYTF
CDR3 DNA: TGTGCCAGCATTCCCCAAAGGGGACACTTCTATGGCTACACCTTC
clone size: once
J gene: TRBJ1-2
D gene: NA
V gene: TRBV6-2/TRBV6-3

CDR3 protein: CASSYRGQGVRTDTQYF
CDR3 DNA: TGTGCCAGCAGTTACAGAGGACAGGGGGTACGCACAGACACGCAGTATTTT
clone size: NA
J gene: TRBJ2-3
D gene: TRBD1
V gene: TRBV2

CDR3 protein: CSVKQGTTEAFF
CDR3 DNA: TGCAGTGTGAAGCAGGGGACCACTGAAGCTTTCTTT
clone size: NA
J gene: TRBJ1-1
D gene: NA
V gene: TRBV20-1

CDR3 protein: CASSPGGPPLYEQYF
CDR3 DNA: TGTGCCAGCTCACCCGGGGGACCGCCCCTCTACGAGCAGTACTTC
clone size: NA
J gene: TRBJ2-7
D gene: NA
V gene: TRBV18

CDR3 protein: CASSPRGAEGHRDAYF
CDR3 DNA: TGTGCCAGCAGCCCCCGGGGGGCGGAGGGGCACAGAGACGCGTATTTT
clone size: NA
J gene: TRBJ2-3
D gene: NA
V gene: TRBV6-5

CDR3 protein: CASSFRGWGETQYF
CDR3 DNA: TGTGCCAGCAGCTTCAGGGGTTGGGGGGAGACCCAGTACTTC
clone size: few
J gene: TRBJ2-5
D gene: NA
V gene: TRBV7-2

CDR3 protein: CSITVNPYGYTF
CDR3 DNA: TGCAGCATAACCGTTAACCCCTATGGCTACACCTTC
clone size: many
J gene: TRBJ1-2
D gene: NA
V gene: TRBV29-1

CDR3 protein: CSANHRDYGYTF
CDR3 DNA: TGCAGTGCAAATCACCGCGACTATGGCTACACCTTC
clone size: few
J gene: TRBJ1-2
D gene: NA
V gene: TRBV20-1

CDR3 protein: CAIRKEGRTDTQYF
CDR3 DNA: TGTGCCATCAGGAAGGAGGGGCGCACAGATACGCAGTATTTT
clone size: NA
J gene: TRBJ2-3
D gene: NA
V gene: TRBV10-3

CDR3 protein: CASSLGSGAPNNEQFF
CDR3 DNA: TGCGCCAGCAGCTTGGGGTCAGGAGCGCCGAACAATGAGCAGTTCTTC
clone size: few
J gene: TRBJ2-1
D gene: NA
V gene: TRBV5-1

CDR3 protein: CASSQDVVAAGGLNEQFF
CDR3 DNA: TGCGCCAGCAGCCAAGATGTGGTGGCCGCGGGAGGGTTAAATGAGCAGTTCTTC
clone size: NA
J gene: TRBJ2-1
D gene: TRBD2
V gene: TRBV4-1

CDR3 protein: CASSFVTGAYNEQFF
CDR3 DNA: TGTGCCAGCAGTTTCGTGACAGGGGCCTACAATGAGCAGTTCTTC
clone size: NA
J gene: TRBJ2-1
D gene: TRBD1
V gene: TRBV27

CDR3 protein: CASSRLADSYEQYF
CDR3 DNA: TGTGCCAGCAGCCGACTAGCGGACTCCTACGAGCAGTACTTC
clone size: NA
J gene: TRBJ2-7
D gene: TRBD2
V gene: TRBV28

CDR3 protein: CASRLSGGRNEQFF
CDR3 DNA: TGTGCCAGTAGACTTAGCGGGGGTCGTAATGAGCAGTTCTTC
clone size: few
J gene: TRBJ2-1
D gene: TRBD2
V gene: TRBV6-2/TRBV6-3

CDR3 protein: CASSIGTSRDETQYF
CDR3 DNA: TGTGCCAGCAGCATAGGGACTAGCCGCGATGAGACCCAGTACTTC
clone size: once
J gene: TRBJ2-5
D gene: TRBD2
V gene: TRBV11-2

CDR3 protein: CASSKTITSGSRSYEQYF
CDR3 DNA: TGCGCCAGCAGCAAGACTATTACTAGCGGGAGTAGGTCCTACGAGCAGTACTTC
clone size: few
J gene: TRBJ2-7
D gene: TRBD2
V gene: TRBV5-1

CDR3 protein: CASSVGGGLYEQYF
CDR3 DNA: TGTGCCAGCAGCGTAGGAGGAGGGCTCTACGAGCAGTACTTC
clone size: NA
J gene: TRBJ2-7
D gene: NA
V gene: TRBV9

CDR3 protein: CASSLTGTVAYNEQYF
CDR3 DNA: TGTGCCAGCAGCTTGACCGGGACAGTGGCCTACAATGAGCAGTACTTC
clone size: NA
J gene: TRBJ2-5
D gene: TRBD1
V gene: TRBV5-5

CDR3 protein: CASGTPPYEQYF
CDR3 DNA: TGCGCCAGCGGCACACCACCCTACGAGCAGTACTTC
clone size: few
J gene: TRBJ2-7
D gene: NA
V gene: TRBV10-2

CDR3 protein: CASDRGLNEQFF
CDR3 DNA: TGTGCCAGTGACCGGGGGCTCAATGAGCAGTTCTTC
clone size: few
J gene: TRBJ2-1
D gene: NA
V gene: TRBV2

CDR3 protein: CASSLGRVSRDTDTQYF
CDR3 DNA: TGCGCCAGCAGCTTGGGGCGCGTATCTAGGGATACAGATACGCAGTATTTT
clone size: NA
J gene: TRBJ2-3
D gene: NA
V gene: TRBV5-1

CDR3 protein: CSASDRPPNYGYTF
CDR3 DNA: TGCAGTGCCTCGGACAGACCTCCTAACTATGGCTACACCTTC
clone size: NA
J gene: TRBJ1-2
D gene: NA
V gene: TRBV20-1

CDR3 protein: CASTPGRDLRTDTQYF
CDR3 DNA: TGTGCCAGCACCCCGGGACGCGACCTACGCACAGATACGCAGTATTTT
clone size: NA
J gene: TRBJ2-3
D gene: NA
V gene: TRBV28

CDR3 protein: CSVGGGLLGETQYF
CDR3 DNA: TGCAGCGTTGGCGGGGGACTTTTGGGGGAGACCCAGTACTTC
clone size: once
J gene: TRBJ2-5
D gene: TRBD2
V gene: TRBV29-1

CDR3 protein: CASSEATSGSSYEQYF
CDR3 DNA: TGCGCCAGCAGTGAAGCAACTAGCGGGAGCTCCTACGAGCAGTACTTC
clone size: few
J gene: TRBJ2-7
D gene: TRBD2
V gene: TRBV10-1

CDR3 protein: CSVGRGQDEQYF
CDR3 DNA: TGCAGCGTTGGACGGGGTCAGGACGAGCAGTACTTC
clone size: NA
J gene: TRBJ2-7
D gene: NA
V gene: TRBV29-1

CDR3 protein: CASSPTQGQPQHF
CDR3 DNA: TGTGCCAGCTCACCGACTCAGGGTCAGCCCCAGCATTTT
clone size: NA
J gene: TRBJ1-5
D gene: NA
V gene: TRBV18

CDR3 protein: CASSQVHFGANVLTF
CDR3 DNA: TGTGCCAGCAGCCAAGTCCATTTTGGGGCCAACGTCCTGACTTTC
clone size: few
J gene: TRBJ2-6
D gene: NA
V gene: TRBV14

CDR3 protein: CASSRDRRGQFF
CDR3 DNA: TGTGCCAGCAGCCGAGACAGGCGGGGGCAGTTCTTC
clone size: NA
J gene: TRBJ2-1
D gene: NA
V gene: TRBV7-9

CDR3 protein: CASSLGAGKEKLFF
CDR3 DNA: TGCGCCAGCAGCTTGGGGGCAGGGAAGGAAAAACTGTTTTTT
clone size: NA
J gene: TRBJ1-4
D gene: NA
V gene: TRBV5-1

CDR3 protein: CASSLGQYRGYTF
CDR3 DNA: TGTGCCAGCAGCCTGGGACAGTACCGCGGCTACACCTTC
clone size: few
J gene: TRBJ1-2
D gene: TRBD1
V gene: TRBV7-2

CDR3 protein: CASSYPGQGASEAFF
CDR3 DNA: TGTGCCAGCAGCTACCCGGGACAGGGGGCCTCTGAAGCTTTCTTT
clone size: NA
J gene: TRBJ1-1
D gene: TRBD1
V gene: TRBV7-9

CDR3 protein: CASTQDSNSYNEQFF
CDR3 DNA: TGCGCCAGCACTCAGGACAGCAACTCCTACAATGAGCAGTTCTTC
clone size: NA
J gene: TRBJ2-1
D gene: NA
V gene: TRBV5-1

CDR3 protein: CASTLRSYYEQYF
CDR3 DNA: TGTGCCAGCACTCTCCGTTCCTACTACGAGCAGTACTTC
clone size: once
J gene: TRBJ2-7
D gene: NA
V gene: TRBV6-2/TRBV6-3

CDR3 protein: CASSFRLAQFF
CDR3 DNA: TGTGCCAGCAGTTTTAGGCTAGCACAGTTCTTC
clone size: few
J gene: TRBJ2-1
D gene: NA
V gene: TRBV12-3/TRBV12-4

CDR3 protein: CASSLAPQGPGGELFF
CDR3 DNA: TGCGCCAGCAGCTTGGCCCCACAGGGGCCCGGCGGGGAGCTGTTTTTT
clone size: NA
J gene: TRBJ2-2
D gene: TRBD1
V gene: TRBV5-1

CDR3 protein: CASSLTSGASYEQYF
CDR3 DNA: TGCGCCAGCAGCCTCACTAGCGGGGCGTCCTACGAGCAGTACTTC
clone size: few
J gene: TRBJ2-7
D gene: TRBD2
V gene: TRBV5-1

CDR3 protein: CATGRADTQYF
CDR3 DNA: TGTGCCACCGGCCGGGCAGATACGCAGTATTTT
clone size: few
J gene: TRBJ2-3
D gene: NA
V gene: TRBV6-6